Listed here is a single TCR beta chain. The target antigen is unknown. This specimen comes from a study of cytomegalovirus exposure and HLA in healthy donors. The CDR3 covers 12 residues. Trimming pared 5 bases from V and 2 bases from J, leaving 6 bases between. Germline V lookup: CDR1 SEHNR, CDR2 FQNEAQ (reference sequence). In the PCR, 60 Vbeta and 13 Jbeta primers were used. Assay: immunoSEQ multiplex PCR; the TCRdb copy retains only in-frame clones and omits some. Of approximately 200,000 clones listed, over 75% were seen once; the top ten hold 0.098%. Study conclusions and caveats: Usually a TCR sequence was rare, but some public TCRs were found in many donors.

V gene TRBV7-9 combines with J gene TRBJ2-5; no definite D call. Material for sequencing was PBMCs. The TCR originated in a boy aged 2 to 10 in good health and CMV-seronegative. The CDR3 reads CASSLYQETQYF. The CDR3 coding sequence is TGTGCCAGCAGCCTATATCAAGAGACCCAGTACTTC.